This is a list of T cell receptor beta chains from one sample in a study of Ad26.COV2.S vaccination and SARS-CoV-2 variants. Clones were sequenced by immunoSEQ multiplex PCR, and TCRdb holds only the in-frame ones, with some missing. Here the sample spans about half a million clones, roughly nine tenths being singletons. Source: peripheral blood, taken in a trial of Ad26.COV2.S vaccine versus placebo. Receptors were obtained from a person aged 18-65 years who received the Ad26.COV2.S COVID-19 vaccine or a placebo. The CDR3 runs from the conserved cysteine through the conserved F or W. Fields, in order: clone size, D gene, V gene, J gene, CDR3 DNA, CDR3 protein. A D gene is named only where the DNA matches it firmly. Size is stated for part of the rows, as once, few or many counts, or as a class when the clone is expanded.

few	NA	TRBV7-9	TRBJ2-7	TGTGCCAGCAGCTCAACTCCAAACGAGCAGTACTTC	CASSSTPNEQYF
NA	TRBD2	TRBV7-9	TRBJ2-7	TGTGCCAGCAGCTCCCAACTAGCGGGAGTCCACGAGCAGTACTTC	CASSSQLAGVHEQYF
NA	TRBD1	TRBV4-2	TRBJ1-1	TGTGCCAGCAGCCAAGATTGGGGGACAGGGCGAAACACTGAAGCTTTCTTT	CASSQDWGTGRNTEAFF
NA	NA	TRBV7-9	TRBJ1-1	TGTGCCAGCAGCTTAGTAAAAGGGTCCACTGAAGCTTTCTTT	CASSLVKGSTEAFF
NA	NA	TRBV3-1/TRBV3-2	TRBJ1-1	TGTGCCAGCAGCCAAGATTGGGGCCCCACTGAAGCTTTCTTT	CASSQDWGPTEAFF
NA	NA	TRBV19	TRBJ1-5	TGTGCCAGTAGTAACAGGGTGAGCAATCAGCCCCAGCATTTT	CASSNRVSNQPQHF
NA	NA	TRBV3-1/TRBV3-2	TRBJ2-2	TGTGCCAGCAGCCAAGAAGCGGGTACCGGGGAGCTGTTTTTT	CASSQEAGTGELFF
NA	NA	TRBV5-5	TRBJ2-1	TGTGCCAGCAGCACTATACAGGGAGATCCGTTCTTC	CASSTIQGDPFF
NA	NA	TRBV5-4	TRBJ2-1	TGTGCCAGCAGCTTGGAGTATGAGCAGTTCTTC	CASSLEYEQFF
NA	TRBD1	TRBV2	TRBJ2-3	TGTGCCAGCGACCGGGACAGGGGGCGAGGAGATACGCAGTATTTT	CASDRDRGRGDTQYF
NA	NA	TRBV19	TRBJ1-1	TGTGCCAGTAGTAATCAGAAGAACACTGAAGCTTTCTTT	CASSNQKNTEAFF
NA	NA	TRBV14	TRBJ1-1	TGTGCCAGCAGCCAAGCCGGGAACACTGAAGCTTTCTTT	CASSQAGNTEAFF
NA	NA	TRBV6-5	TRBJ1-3	TGTGCCAGCAGTTACGGGGGGACTGGAAACACCATATATTTT	CASSYGGTGNTIYF
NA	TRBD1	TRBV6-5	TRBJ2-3	TGTGCCAGCAGGACGGGACAGGGGGCAGATACGCAGTATTTT	CASRTGQGADTQYF
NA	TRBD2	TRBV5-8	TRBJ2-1	TGTGCCAGCAGCCCCGGGACTAGCACATACAATGAGCAGTTCTTC	CASSPGTSTYNEQFF
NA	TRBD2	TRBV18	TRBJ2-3	TGTGCCAGCTCACGGACTAGCGGGGGGGCAGATACGCAGTATTTT	CASSRTSGGADTQYF
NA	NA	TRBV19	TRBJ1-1	TGTGCCAGCGCAGGGAGCTTGAACACTGAAGCTTTCTTT	CASAGSLNTEAFF
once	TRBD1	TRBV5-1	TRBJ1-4	TGCGCCAGCAGCTCTGGACAGGGGTATGAAAAACTGTTTTTT	CASSSGQGYEKLFF
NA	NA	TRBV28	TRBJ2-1	TGTGCCAGCAGGGTAACAGACAATGAGCAGTTCTTC	CASRVTDNEQFF
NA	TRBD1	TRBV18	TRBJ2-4	TGTGCCAGCTCACCCGGACAGGGGTCGAACATTCAGTACTTC	CASSPGQGSNIQYF
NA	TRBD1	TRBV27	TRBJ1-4	TGTGCCAGCAGTGGGACAGCAACTAATGAAAAACTGTTTTTT	CASSGTATNEKLFF
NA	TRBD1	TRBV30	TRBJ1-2	TGTGCCTGGAGTGTAGGGACAGACTATGGCTACACCTTC	CAWSVGTDYGYTF
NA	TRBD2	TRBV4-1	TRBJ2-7	TGCGCCAGCAGCCAAATAGCGGGAGCGAACTACGAGCAGTACTTC	CASSQIAGANYEQYF
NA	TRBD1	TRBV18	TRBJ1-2	TGTGCCAGCTCAGGGGACAGGGATTATGGCTACACCTTC	CASSGDRDYGYTF
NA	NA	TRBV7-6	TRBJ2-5	TGTGCCAGCAGCTTGACCGGGGGCCGATTCAAAGAGACCCAGTACTTC	CASSLTGGRFKETQYF
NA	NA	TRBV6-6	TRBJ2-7	TGTGCCAGCAGTCCCGGCTCCGAGCAGTACTTC	CASSPGSEQYF
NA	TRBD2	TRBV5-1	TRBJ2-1	TGCGCCAGCAGCTTGCAACTAGCGGGCGATGAGCAGTTCTTC	CASSLQLAGDEQFF
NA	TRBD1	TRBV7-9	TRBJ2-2	TGTGCCAGCAGCTTTCCGGACAGGTCGTTCGGGGAGCTGTTTTTT	CASSFPDRSFGELFF
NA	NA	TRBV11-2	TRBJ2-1	TGTGCCAGCAGCTTATCTCCTGGAAACCCCCATGAGCAGTTCTTC	CASSLSPGNPHEQFF
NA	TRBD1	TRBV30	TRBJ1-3	TGTGCCTGGACCCCGACAGGGCTCGGAAACACCATATATTTT	CAWTPTGLGNTIYF
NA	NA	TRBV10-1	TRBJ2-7	TGCGCCAGCAGTGGGGGGACCAACTACGAGCAGTACTTC	CASSGGTNYEQYF
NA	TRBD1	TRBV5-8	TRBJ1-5	TGTGCCAGCAGCTTTCCAGACAGGGTCTGGGAGCCCCAGCATTTT	CASSFPDRVWEPQHF
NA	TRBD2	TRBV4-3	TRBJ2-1	TGCGCCAGCAGCCAAGAGGGATGGGTAGCGGGGCCCTACAATGAGCAGTTCTTC	CASSQEGWVAGPYNEQFF
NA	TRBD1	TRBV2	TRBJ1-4	TGTGCCAGCAAAAAACAAGAGGGGGCACGATTAAAACTGTTTTTT	CASKKQEGARLKLFF
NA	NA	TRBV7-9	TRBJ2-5	TGTGCCAGCAGCTTAGGGACAGTTCCAGAGACCCAGTACTTC	CASSLGTVPETQYF
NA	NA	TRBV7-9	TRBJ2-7	TGTGCCAGCCTTGTTCTGAGTCTCGTTCCCTACGAGCAGTACTTC	CASLVLSLVPYEQYF
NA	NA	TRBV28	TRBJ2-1	TGTGCCAGCACCATTAATCGGGAGCAGTTCTTC	CASTINREQFF
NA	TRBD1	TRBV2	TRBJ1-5	TGTGCCAGCAACGGGGGGACAGGGGCTCTGCCCCAGCATTTT	CASNGGTGALPQHF
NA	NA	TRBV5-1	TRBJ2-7	TGCGCCAGCAGCTATGGACAGACATACGAGCAGTACTTC	CASSYGQTYEQYF
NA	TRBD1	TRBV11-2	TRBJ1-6	TGTGCCAGCGAGAAACAGGGGCTTGGGAAACCCCTCCACTTT	CASEKQGLGKPLHF
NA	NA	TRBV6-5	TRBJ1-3	TGTGCCAGCAGGGAGGACGGTGGCTCTGGAAACACCATATATTTT	CASREDGGSGNTIYF
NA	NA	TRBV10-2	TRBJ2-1	TGCGCCAGCAGGATGACTAAAGTCGATGAGCAGTTCTTC	CASRMTKVDEQFF
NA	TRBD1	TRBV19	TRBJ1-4	TGTGCCAGTAGTGACAGGGGGCGCCGGGGTGAAAAACTGTTTTTT	CASSDRGRRGEKLFF